The source of this T cell receptor (beta chain) is a study of vaccination and CD4 T cells after COVID-19. Study-wide context: Each control was exposed to a CEFX pool, an HIV-1 Nef pool, or no peptide at all.

Treatment noted: roughly 11-day PBMC culture with coronavirus spike peptide pools or control peptides (ViraFEST assay). TCRs were sequenced by ViraFEST after antigen-specific T cells had been expanded with peptide pools. This CDR3 region has 15 residues. Trimming pared 1 base from V and 5 bases from J, leaving 15 bases between. Germline V lookup: CDR1 GTSNPN, CDR2 SVGIG (reference sequence). Notes on the study in general: Researchers report that a median approximately 87% of reactive clones in convalescent patients surfaced only post-vaccination.

The assay that was used to sequence DNA from cultured CD4+ T cells was the Oncomine TCR Beta short-read assay. TCRdb ran MiXCR on the PCR reads and lists one entry per CDR3 protein. The repertoire holds around 16,000 distinct CDR3 sequences, roughly 75% seen once, with roughly 9.6% in the top ten. A remark on this clonotype: The antigen is unknown.

The chain recombines TRBV30 with TRBJ2-1; perhaps TRBD1 as D (6 bases). The source of this sequence is a human donor who received a COVID-19 vaccine. Sequencing used CD4+ T cells from blood, cultured in vitro, obtained after SARS-CoV-2 vaccination. For the CDR3, the DNA is TGTGCCTGGAGTGAGAGGGGGTATGGTGACAATGAGCAGTTCTTC. This sequence encodes CAWSERGYGDNEQFF. The variable domain in full, with the rest retrieved from reference TRBV30 and TRBJ2-1, is SQTIHQWPATLVQPVGSPLSLECTVEGTSNPNLYWYRQAAGRGLQLLFYSVGIGQISSEVPQNLSASRPQDRQFILSSKKLLLSDSGFYLCAWSERGYGDNEQFFGPGTRLTVL.